Below, 7 T cell receptor beta chains from the same sample are listed, as sequenced in a study of T-cell reconstitution after alpha-beta-depleted transplantation in children. Researchers prepared the TCRbeta library using unique molecular identifiers, the study reports. TCRdb re-analysed the PCR reads in MiXCR, keeping a single row per CDR3 protein. The sample lists 800,000 to 1,000,000 distinct CDR3 sequences; about 26% were seen once. The source was PBMCs, mostly from graft donor cells, collected 360 days after TCRalphabeta/CD19-depleted stem cell transplant. These receptors all stem from a boy in the first two years of life who had a stem cell transplant for SCID, so the T cells may come from the graft donor.

This clonotype came up a few times. This rearrangement joins TRBV5-1 to TRBJ1-5; D gene unclear. The CDR3 is 14 amino acids. CDR1 and CDR2 from the germline V gene are SGHRS and YFSETQ. Trimming shortened V by 2 bases and J by 2 bases, and 8 bases separated the two germline ends. The CDR3 DNA sequence: TGCGCCAGCAGCTTCGGCTCGGGCAATCAGCCCCAGCATTTT. It yields the protein CASSFGSGNQPQHF.

V usage is TRBV5-1 and J usage is TRBJ2-2; 9 bases map to TRBD2. The germline V gene encodes CDR1 SGHRS and CDR2 YFSETQ. The CDR3 totals 15 residues. The V segment lost 7 bases and the J segment 3 bases; nucleotides outside the gene matches: 7. CDR3 coding DNA: TGCGCCAGCGGAATAGCGGGGGCGGACACCGGGGAGCTGTTTTTT. This gives the protein CASGIAGADTGELFF.

This clonotype was picked up a small number of times. The genes are TRBV20-1 and TRBJ1-3; D gene uncertain. The CDR3 has 13 amino acids. CDR1 is DFQATT, CDR2 SNEGSKA, per germline (reference sequence). The CDR3 coding sequence is TGCCTATATAATCCACTCTCTGGAAACACCATATATTTT. Its protein product is CLYNPLSGNTIYF.

This clonotype was picked up a small number of times. The rearrangement links TRBV12-3 or TRBV12-4 to TRBJ2-1, with TRBD2 identical over 14 bases. After removal of 4 bases from V and 10 bases from J, the junction contained 6 bases not matched to a gene. The CDR3 length is 15 residues. This CDR3 reads CASSSTSGGATEQFF. The DNA of the CDR3 is TGTGCCAGCAGTTCGACTAGCGGGGGGGCCACGGAGCAGTTCTTC.

V gene TRBV15 combines with J gene TRBJ1-4; 7 nucleotides agree with TRBD1. This CDR3 is built from 16 residues. V lost 3 bases to trimming and J lost 5 bases; unmatched junction nucleotides: 9. Germline V gives CDR1 LNHNV, CDR2 YYDKDF (reference sequence). Here the CDR3 reads CATSRRQGSKNEKLFF. The CDR3 coding sequence is TGTGCCACCAGCAGGAGACAGGGATCGAAAAATGAAAAACTGTTTTTT.

This clonotype was picked up a small number of times. The chain is built from TRBV12-3 or TRBV12-4 and TRBJ2-7; D not certain. This CDR3 spans 8 amino acids. The CDR3 loop reads CASSGPRV. The CDR3 region has the DNA TGTGCCTCGTCTGGCCCGAGGGTC.

The V call is TRBV5-1, the J call TRBJ1-1; no clear D gene. Trimming cost V 1 base and J 3 bases, with 13 bases left between them. This CDR3 contains 15 residues. Germline CDR1 is SGHRS and CDR2 is YFSETQ. This chain's CDR3 is CASSLRAEVYTEAFF. The CDR3 DNA reads TGCGCCAGCAGCTTGAGGGCAGAAGTATACACTGAAGCTTTCTTT.